Listed below are T cell receptor beta chains from one sample, sequenced in a study of blood T cell repertoires in COVID-19. Some clones are missing from TCRdb's copy, which holds only in-frame ones; the method was immunoSEQ multiplex PCR. The table lists 130,000 to 150,000 clones, approximately 83% of them singletons, with more than 7.5% in the top ten. Material: peripheral blood. The receptor set was obtained from a woman aged 55-69 years with COVID-19, enrolled during active disease. The CDR3 runs from the conserved cysteine through the conserved F or W. The order of the fields is V gene, CDR3 length, D gene, clone size, J gene, CDR3 protein, CDR3 DNA. D genes are given only for firm matches. Expanded clones get a size class; other rows say once, few or many, or leave the size out.

v_call: TRBV4-3
cdr3_length: 18
d_call: NA
clone_size: NA
j_call: TRBJ1-6
cdr3_aa: CASSQVPGAGGLNSPLHF
cdr3_nt: TGCGCCAGCAGCCAAGTCCCGGGGGCGGGGGGCCTTAATTCACCCCTCCACTTT

v_call: TRBV7-8
cdr3_length: 16
d_call: NA
clone_size: once
j_call: TRBJ1-1
cdr3_aa: CASSLGVRGLNTEAFF
cdr3_nt: TGTGCCAGCAGCTTAGGGGTCAGGGGCTTAAACACTGAAGCTTTCTTT

v_call: TRBV3-1/TRBV3-2
cdr3_length: 11
d_call: NA
clone_size: NA
j_call: TRBJ2-4
cdr3_aa: CASSQTGIQYF
cdr3_nt: TGTGCCAGCAGCCAAACTGGCATTCAGTACTTC

v_call: TRBV4-1
cdr3_length: 14
d_call: NA
clone_size: NA
j_call: TRBJ1-2
cdr3_aa: CASSRTRQVYGYTF
cdr3_nt: TGCGCCAGCAGCCGAACGAGACAGGTCTATGGCTACACCTTC

v_call: TRBV7-9
cdr3_length: 14
d_call: TRBD1
clone_size: NA
j_call: TRBJ2-5
cdr3_aa: CASSSGQYQETQYF
cdr3_nt: TGTGCCAGCAGCTCGGGACAGTACCAAGAGACCCAGTACTTC

v_call: TRBV9
cdr3_length: 16
d_call: TRBD1
clone_size: NA
j_call: TRBJ1-3
cdr3_aa: CASSRTGVKAGNTIYF
cdr3_nt: TGTGCCAGCAGTCGGACAGGGGTAAAAGCTGGAAACACCATATATTTT

v_call: TRBV7-6
cdr3_length: 16
d_call: TRBD1
clone_size: NA
j_call: TRBJ2-3
cdr3_aa: CASSPIGDRGRDTQYF
cdr3_nt: TGTGCCAGCAGCCCCATCGGGGACAGGGGGAGAGATACGCAGTATTTT

v_call: TRBV4-1
cdr3_length: 17
d_call: NA
clone_size: NA
j_call: TRBJ1-1
cdr3_aa: CASSPVGAGIRNTEAFF
cdr3_nt: TGCGCCAGCAGCCCCGTCGGCGCAGGGATCCGGAACACTGAAGCTTTCTTT

v_call: TRBV6-5
cdr3_length: 12
d_call: TRBD1
clone_size: NA
j_call: TRBJ1-2
cdr3_aa: CASTRTGNGYTF
cdr3_nt: TGTGCCAGCACTCGGACAGGGAACGGCTACACCTTC

v_call: TRBV19
cdr3_length: 12
d_call: NA
clone_size: NA
j_call: TRBJ1-2
cdr3_aa: CASSIGIDGYTF
cdr3_nt: TGTGCCAGTAGTATCGGGATAGATGGCTACACCTTC

v_call: TRBV12-5
cdr3_length: 15
d_call: TRBD2
clone_size: NA
j_call: TRBJ2-7
cdr3_aa: CASGLAAGGPSEQYF
cdr3_nt: TGTGCTAGTGGTTTGGCAGCGGGGGGGCCCAGCGAGCAGTACTTC

v_call: TRBV5-4
cdr3_length: 14
d_call: NA
clone_size: NA
j_call: TRBJ1-3
cdr3_aa: CASSLTGSGNTIYF
cdr3_nt: TGTGCCAGCAGCTTGACAGGGTCTGGAAACACCATATATTTT

v_call: TRBV7-9
cdr3_length: 13
d_call: NA
clone_size: NA
j_call: TRBJ2-5
cdr3_aa: CASSLDSSETQYF
cdr3_nt: TGTGCCAGCAGCTTAGACTCGTCCGAGACCCAGTACTTC

v_call: TRBV7-2
cdr3_length: 17
d_call: TRBD2
clone_size: NA
j_call: TRBJ2-1
cdr3_aa: CASSLAPGAAGGYEQFF
cdr3_nt: TGTGCCAGCAGCTTAGCCCCGGGTGCAGCGGGGGGCTATGAGCAGTTCTTC

v_call: TRBV9
cdr3_length: 14
d_call: NA
clone_size: NA
j_call: TRBJ1-2
cdr3_aa: CASSVQGQDYGYTF
cdr3_nt: TGTGCCAGCAGCGTACAGGGACAAGACTATGGCTACACCTTC

v_call: TRBV6-4
cdr3_length: 14
d_call: NA
clone_size: few
j_call: TRBJ1-4
cdr3_aa: CASSDIAGDEKLFF
cdr3_nt: TGTGCCAGCAGTGACATCGCGGGGGATGAAAAACTGTTTTTT

v_call: TRBV5-5
cdr3_length: 14
d_call: NA
clone_size: few
j_call: TRBJ1-5
cdr3_aa: CASSPRRVGQPQHF
cdr3_nt: TGTGCCAGCAGCCCCCGCAGGGTGGGTCAGCCCCAGCATTTT

v_call: TRBV19
cdr3_length: 16
d_call: NA
clone_size: NA
j_call: TRBJ2-5
cdr3_aa: CASSTGSGVYQETQYF
cdr3_nt: TGTGCCAGTAGTACAGGCTCCGGGGTTTACCAAGAGACCCAGTACTTC

v_call: TRBV10-3
cdr3_length: 15
d_call: TRBD1
clone_size: NA
j_call: TRBJ1-1
cdr3_aa: CAISESTTGGNEAFF
cdr3_nt: TGTGCCATCAGTGAGTCAACGACAGGGGGCAATGAAGCTTTCTTT

v_call: TRBV24-1
cdr3_length: 14
d_call: TRBD2
clone_size: NA
j_call: TRBJ2-7
cdr3_aa: CATAGTSGSYEQYF
cdr3_nt: TGTGCCACAGCCGGGACTAGCGGTTCCTACGAGCAGTACTTC

v_call: TRBV2
cdr3_length: 15
d_call: NA
clone_size: NA
j_call: TRBJ2-3
cdr3_aa: CASSESRAFAKGQYF
cdr3_nt: TGTGCCAGCAGTGAATCGAGGGCCTTCGCGAAGGGGCAGTATTTT

v_call: TRBV10-2
cdr3_length: 13
d_call: TRBD1
clone_size: NA
j_call: TRBJ2-4
cdr3_aa: CASSESRTGVKDF
cdr3_nt: TGCGCCAGCAGTGAATCGAGGACAGGGGTTAAGGACTTC